Listed below are T cell receptor beta chains from one sample, sequenced in a study of monozygotic twins with inflammatory bowel disease. TCRdb reworked the 5' RACE reads into one entry per CDR3 protein, no DNA. This sample's table has some 190,000 distinct CDR3 sequences. The sample comprised blood. The receptors come from a human donor with ulcerative colitis or Crohn's disease, or a healthy co-twin of an affected twin (not recorded which). Both conserved end residues are part of each CDR3. The order of the fields is J gene, V gene, CDR3 protein.

J: TRBJ1-2; V: TRBV4-3; CDR3: CASSQDSRNYGYTF
J: TRBJ2-7; V: TRBV9; CDR3: CASSPGTGIYEQYF
J: TRBJ2-7; V: TRBV12-3/TRBV12-4; CDR3: CASSLWVAGGDEQYF
J: TRBJ2-5; V: TRBV18; CDR3: CASSPPLGETQYF
J: TRBJ2-3; V: TRBV5-1; CDR3: CASSLIAGASTDTQYF
J: TRBJ2-3; V: TRBV19; CDR3: CASSESRGTQYF
J: TRBJ2-7; V: TRBV3-1; CDR3: CASSPWTTTYEQYF
J: TRBJ1-3; V: TRBV25-1; CDR3: CASSGRVGNTIYF
J: TRBJ2-2; V: TRBV12-3/TRBV12-4; CDR3: CASSPLVGELFF
J: TRBJ2-1; V: TRBV12-3/TRBV12-4; CDR3: CASSSGQDNEQFF
J: TRBJ1-6; V: TRBV5-1; CDR3: CASSLGGRGNNSPLHF
J: TRBJ2-5; V: TRBV9; CDR3: CASSVGGLMEGETQYF
J: TRBJ2-7; V: TRBV20-1; CDR3: CSAVNDRASYEQYF
J: TRBJ1-5; V: TRBV20-1; CDR3: CSARPTGPSNQPQHF
J: TRBJ2-7; V: TRBV5-1; CDR3: CASSLAKGLYEQYF
J: TRBJ1-1; V: TRBV27; CDR3: CASSVQGTDEAFF
J: TRBJ2-1; V: TRBV7-2; CDR3: CASSYQGGTFYNEQFF
J: TRBJ1-1; V: TRBV5-1; CDR3: CASSLEGGGPGTEAFF
J: TRBJ2-1; V: TRBV7-2; CDR3: CASSLDRGGNEQFF
J: TRBJ2-7; V: TRBV12-3/TRBV12-4; CDR3: CASSRTSEGYEQYF
J: TRBJ2-3; V: TRBV28; CDR3: CASTSNLRDTQYF
J: TRBJ1-2; V: TRBV5-1; CDR3: CASSFGTGDSYTF
J: TRBJ1-3; V: TRBV5-1; CDR3: CASKSTGDAGNTIYF
J: TRBJ2-7; V: TRBV4-3; CDR3: CASSQVPDRAYEQYF
J: TRBJ2-1; V: TRBV7-3; CDR3: CASSSGVGNEQFF
J: TRBJ1-1; V: TRBV19; CDR3: CASSIPGGLNTEAFF
J: TRBJ2-3; V: TRBV5-4; CDR3: CASSLVITSGYTDTQYF
J: TRBJ2-3; V: TRBV27; CDR3: CASSGGGLNTDTQYF
J: TRBJ1-1; V: TRBV2; CDR3: CASSEAAGLTEAFF